A selection of T cell receptor beta chains follows, all from one sample in a study of cytomegalovirus exposure and HLA in healthy donors. The assay was immunoSEQ multiplex PCR, and TCRdb's table has in-frame clones only and misses some. The sample records around 160,000 clones, over 70% being singletons. Material: PBMCs. The source of these receptors is a woman aged 40 to 50 in good health and CMV-seropositive. CDR3s include the opening cysteine and the closing phenylalanine or tryptophan. Expanded clones get a size class; other rows say once, few or many, or leave the size out.

v_call: TRBV29-1
clone_size: few
j_call: TRBJ1-4
cdr3_aa: CSVGRQGEKLFF

v_call: TRBV6-1
clone_size: -
j_call: TRBJ2-1
cdr3_aa: CASSEAVAGKYNEQFF

v_call: TRBV7-3
clone_size: -
j_call: TRBJ2-3
cdr3_aa: CASSLAGPSTDTQYF

v_call: TRBV30
clone_size: -
j_call: TRBJ1-2
cdr3_aa: CAWSAGGGYTF

v_call: TRBV28
clone_size: once
j_call: TRBJ1-6
cdr3_aa: CASSRPGQGFLSPLHF

v_call: TRBV28
clone_size: -
j_call: TRBJ1-1
cdr3_aa: CASSFEVGGVGSTEAFF

v_call: TRBV10-3
clone_size: -
j_call: TRBJ2-1
cdr3_aa: CAIGDGTNSYNEQFF

v_call: TRBV5-1
clone_size: -
j_call: TRBJ1-2
cdr3_aa: CASSQDNNYGYTF

v_call: TRBV7-3
clone_size: -
j_call: TRBJ2-5
cdr3_aa: CASSLGGEETQYF

v_call: TRBV18
clone_size: -
j_call: TRBJ2-7
cdr3_aa: CASSPRQGEQYF

v_call: TRBV6-5
clone_size: -
j_call: TRBJ2-5
cdr3_aa: CASSSAGAIQETQYF

v_call: TRBV5-1
clone_size: -
j_call: TRBJ2-7
cdr3_aa: CASSWGGTTDYEQYF

v_call: TRBV27
clone_size: few
j_call: TRBJ2-1
cdr3_aa: CASSPPRTSGGLYEQFF

v_call: TRBV6-6
clone_size: few
j_call: TRBJ2-7
cdr3_aa: CASSYSRTSYEQYF

v_call: TRBV14
clone_size: -
j_call: TRBJ1-1
cdr3_aa: CASSGNRGRTGSAEAFF

v_call: TRBV15
clone_size: few
j_call: TRBJ1-5
cdr3_aa: CATSRDTEPTRPQHF

v_call: TRBV6-5
clone_size: many
j_call: TRBJ1-1
cdr3_aa: CASPNEAFF

v_call: TRBV6-5
clone_size: -
j_call: TRBJ2-1
cdr3_aa: CASRLFEEQFF

v_call: TRBV6-1
clone_size: -
j_call: TRBJ2-7
cdr3_aa: CAVGRAQPYEQYF

v_call: TRBV7-7
clone_size: -
j_call: TRBJ2-5
cdr3_aa: CASSFNGERETQYF

v_call: TRBV2
clone_size: few
j_call: TRBJ1-1
cdr3_aa: CASQEGRRRAFF

v_call: TRBV7-9
clone_size: -
j_call: TRBJ2-7
cdr3_aa: CASRAGTGGSYEQYF

v_call: TRBV19
clone_size: few
j_call: TRBJ2-1
cdr3_aa: CASARGRANNEQFF

v_call: TRBV15
clone_size: -
j_call: TRBJ1-6
cdr3_aa: CATSRGEIDSPLHF

v_call: TRBV2
clone_size: once
j_call: TRBJ1-3
cdr3_aa: CASSDTGSSGNTIYF

v_call: TRBV28
clone_size: -
j_call: TRBJ2-1
cdr3_aa: CASSHALANSFDEQFF

v_call: TRBV25-1
clone_size: few
j_call: -
cdr3_aa: CASNSGGIYEQYF

v_call: TRBV4-2
clone_size: -
j_call: TRBJ2-7
cdr3_aa: CASSHGAGGQYF

v_call: TRBV19
clone_size: -
j_call: TRBJ2-7
cdr3_aa: CASSDSGLAGGRYEQYF

v_call: TRBV4-1
clone_size: -
j_call: TRBJ2-7
cdr3_aa: CASSQEAGTYEQYF

v_call: TRBV18
clone_size: once
j_call: TRBJ2-7
cdr3_aa: CASSPVAGGEQYF

v_call: TRBV7-3
clone_size: -
j_call: TRBJ2-5
cdr3_aa: CASSFTGEETQYF

v_call: TRBV29-1
clone_size: -
j_call: TRBJ1-2
cdr3_aa: CSVLEHQNYGYTF

v_call: TRBV6-5
clone_size: -
j_call: TRBJ1-1
cdr3_aa: CASKEGASTEAFF

v_call: TRBV6-5
clone_size: -
j_call: TRBJ2-7
cdr3_aa: CASSSLVRGAYEQYF

v_call: TRBV6-5
clone_size: -
j_call: TRBJ1-6
cdr3_aa: CASSRSSRLVSPLHF

v_call: TRBV9
clone_size: -
j_call: TRBJ1-3
cdr3_aa: CASSPRDSYFSGNTIYF

v_call: TRBV28
clone_size: -
j_call: TRBJ2-7
cdr3_aa: CASKLLAGNLYEQYF

v_call: TRBV6-5
clone_size: -
j_call: TRBJ2-2
cdr3_aa: CASSYLNTGELFF